Shown below are 28 T cell receptor beta chains from a single sample sequenced in a study of radiation and T cells in renal cell carcinoma. Time point defined: blood 4 weeks post-SBRT, at nephrectomy. The treatment: 15 Gy SBRT to primary tumor, nephrectomy 4 weeks later. The assay was immunoSEQ multiplex PCR, and TCRdb's table has in-frame clones only and misses some. Seen here are fewer than 200,000 clones, about 87% observed once, and the top ten hold about 11%. Sequenced material: blood, taken from a patient whose treatment included radiotherapy and nephrectomy. The receptors derive from a woman aged 50 to 60 with renal cell carcinoma.

This chain joins TRBV20-1 and TRBJ1-2; D might be TRBD1 (5 bases). Trimming left V 7 bases short and J 4 bases short, with 10 bases between. The germline CDR1 and CDR2 sequences are DFQATT and SNEGSKA (reference sequence). This CDR3 is 11 amino acids long. For the CDR3, the DNA is TGCAGTGGGGACCACCCCTATGGCTACACCTTC. Residues: CSGDHPYGYTF.

This chain links TRBV25-1 with TRBJ1-6; 10 bases align to TRBD1. Germline values: CDR1 MGHDK, CDR2 SYGVNS. The trim removed 5 bases at V and 9 bases at J, leaving 10 bases unmatched. The CDR3 totals 16 residues. The DNA for the CDR3 is TGTGCCAGCAGTCCCCACCTAAGGACAGGGGGTTCACCCCTCCACTTT. As protein: CASSPHLRTGGSPLHF.

As regards this clone: The identical CDR3 is also encoded by other nucleotide sequences in the sample. This rearrangement joins TRBV19 to TRBJ1-1; 7 bases fit TRBD1. This CDR3 has 13 residues. The V segment lost 4 bases and the J segment 3 bases; nucleotides outside the gene matches: 2. Germline V gene data show CDR1 as LNHDA and CDR2 as SQIVND (reference sequence). CDR3 sequence: CASSTTGDTEAFF. CDR3 sequence (DNA): TGTGCCAGTAGTACAACAGGGGACACTGAAGCTTTCTTT.

This clone has just one count. V and J are TRBV7-2 and TRBJ2-7; D might be TRBD2 (5 bases). Trimming left V 1 base short and J 0 bases short, with 7 bases between. This CDR3 has 14 amino acids. Germline values: CDR1 SGHTA, CDR2 FQGNSA. The CDR3 region is CASSLERFSYEQYF. CDR3 nucleotide sequence: TGTGCCAGCAGCTTAGAGCGGTTCTCCTACGAGCAGTACTTC.

This sequence joins TRBV10-1 and TRBJ1-3; D uncertain. Germline CDR1 and CDR2: WNHNN and SYGVQD (reference sequence). CDR3 size: 13 residues. The germline V and J ends were trimmed by 7 bases and 4 bases, with 11 bases remaining between them. The CDR3 here is CASNLPGGNTIYF. The CDR3 DNA follows: TGCGCCAGCAATCTGCCGGGGGGAAACACCATATATTTT.

The chain carries TRBV5-1 and TRBJ1-2, with D possibly matching TRBD1 (5 bases). The germline V and J ends were trimmed by 2 bases and 6 bases, with 8 bases remaining between them. The CDR3 has 12 amino acids. Germline-derived CDR1 and CDR2 are SGHRS and YFSETQ. The chain's CDR3 is CASSLGGDGYTF. The CDR3 DNA follows: TGCGCCAGCAGCTTAGGAGGGGATGGCTACACCTTC.

The V and J genes are TRBV5-1 and TRBJ1-1; possible D gene TRBD1, 5 bases. The CDR3 consists of 17 residues. Germline V gene lookup returns CDR1 SGHRS and CDR2 YFSETQ. Trimming removed 2 bases from V and 1 base from J, with 18 bases in between. In DNA form, the CDR3 reads TGCGCCAGCAGCTTTGGAAGTCGGTACGGGGGGAACACTGAAGCTTTCTTT. Residues: CASSFGSRYGGNTEAFF.

J is TRBJ2-5 and V is TRBV19; D not certain. Germline V gene lookup returns CDR1 LNHDA and CDR2 SQIVND (reference sequence). The CDR3 has 15 amino acids. Trimming took 6 bases from V and 1 from J, leaving 15 bases between them. The DNA for the CDR3 is TGTGCCAGTAGCCCAGGAGCATTCAGCCAAGAGACCCAGTACTTC. Its translation is CASSPGAFSQETQYF.

V usage is TRBV29-1 and J usage is TRBJ2-7, with 7 bases identical to TRBD2. The V and J ends lost 6 bases and 4 bases, in that order; junction bases with no gene match: 6. Germline V gene lookup returns CDR1 SQVTM and CDR2 ANQGSEA. The CDR3 covers 12 residues. In DNA, the CDR3 is TGCAGCGTAGGACTAGACTGGTACGAGCAGTACTTC. Translating gives CSVGLDWYEQYF.

The genes are TRBV5-4 and TRBJ2-1, with D unclear. V was clipped by 4 bases and J by 9 bases, with 17 bases between them. In germline, CDR1 is SGHNT, CDR2 YYREEE (reference sequence). The CDR3 sequence is 14 residues long. The CDR3 is CASSLGPVKGEQFF. CDR3 in DNA: TGTGCCAGCAGCCTGGGCCCGGTGAAGGGTGAGCAGTTCTTC.

The rearrangement joins TRBV5-6 to TRBJ1-1, with a tentative D call TRBD1 (5 bases). The CDR3 totals 13 residues. With 2 bases removed from V and 4 bases from J, the gap between germline ends came to 9 bases. Per germline, CDR1 SGHDT and CDR2 YYEEEE. The CDR3 bases are TGTGCCAGCAGCTTAAGGGGCCTCACTGAAGCTTTCTTT. Residues: CASSLRGLTEAFF.

The chain employs TRBV18 and TRBJ1-1, with unresolved D. V was trimmed by 1 base and J by 1 base, leaving 4 bases between them. The CDR3 is 13 amino acids. CDR1 is KGHSH, CDR2 LQKENI, per germline. Here the CDR3 reads CASSPRRNTEAFF. The CDR3 nucleotides read TGTGCCAGCTCACCACGGAGGAACACTGAAGCTTTCTTT.

The chain links TRBV7-3 to TRBJ2-1; D is possibly TRBD2 (5 bases). The V gene lost 5 bases and the J gene lost 0 bases, with 11 bases spanning the gap. Germline loops: CDR1 SGHTA, CDR2 FQGTGA. This CDR3 comprises 15 residues. CDR3 DNA sequence: TGTGCCAGCAGCGCCGAGGGAAGCTCCTACAATGAGCAGTTCTTC. Its protein is CASSAEGSSYNEQFF.

This chain links TRBV19 with TRBJ2-5; D is possibly TRBD2 (5 bases). The CDR3 has 15 amino acids. The ends were cut back, 3 bases at V and 5 bases at J, with 16 bases in the middle. Per the germline V gene, CDR1 is LNHDA and CDR2 is SQIVND (reference sequence). This CDR3 reads CASSMNVNRGETQYF. CDR3 nucleotides: TGTGCCAGTAGTATGAACGTTAACAGAGGGGAGACCCAGTACTTC.

This clone was picked up a small number of times. This chain uses TRBV5-4 with TRBJ1-1; 8 nucleotides align to TRBD1. The CDR3 contains 14 residues. The ends lost 0 bases at V and 6 bases at J; junction bases unmatched: 4. CDR1 is SGHNT and CDR2 is YYREEE in the germline V gene (reference sequence). This CDR3 reads CASSLARGLAEAFF. CDR3 coding DNA: TGTGCCAGCAGCTTGGCCAGGGGGCTGGCTGAAGCTTTCTTT. Together with reference TRBV5-4 and TRBJ1-1, the CDR3 gives the full variable domain: ETGVTQSPTHLIKTRGQQVTLRCSSQSGHNTVSWYQQALGQGPQFIFQYYREEENGRGNFPPRFSGLQFPNYSSELNVNALELDDSALYLCASSLARGLAEAFFGQGTRLTVV.

The rearrangement joins TRBV6-1 to TRBJ2-2, with D perhaps TRBD1 (6 bases). Germline values: CDR1 MNHNS, CDR2 SASEGT. The CDR3 totals 14 residues. V was trimmed by 7 bases and J by 3 bases, leaving 12 bases between them. CDR3 protein: CASIWAGDTGELFF. The CDR3 bases are TGTGCCAGCATTTGGGCAGGGGACACCGGGGAGCTGTTTTTT.

The chain combines TRBV15 with TRBJ2-1, with 7 bases that match TRBD2. Trimming cost V 5 bases and J 7 bases; bases outside gene matches: 14. Germline loops: CDR1 LNHNV, CDR2 YYDKDF (reference sequence). This CDR3 has 16 amino acids. CDR3 sequence reads: CATSERTRVEGNEQFF. DNA of the CDR3: TGTGCCACCAGCGAAAGGACTAGGGTCGAGGGGAATGAGCAGTTCTTC.

This chain links TRBV7-9 with TRBJ2-3, with D perhaps TRBD1 (6 bases). The CDR3 contains 15 residues. The V gene's germline CDR1 is SEHNR and CDR2 FQNEAQ (reference sequence). The ends were cut back, 5 bases at V and 3 bases at J, with 15 bases in the middle. This chain's CDR3 is CASSPPGVGTDTQYF. CDR3 nucleotides: TGTGCCAGCAGCCCCCCAGGGGTCGGTACAGATACGCAGTATTTT. Drawing the rest from reference TRBV7-9 and TRBJ2-3, the complete variable domain is DTGVSQNPRHKITKRGQNVTFRCDPISEHNRLYWYRQTLGQGPEFLTYFQNEAQLEKSRLLSDRFSAERPKGSFSTLEIQRTEQGDSAMYLCASSPPGVGTDTQYFGPGTRLTVL.

The chain uses TRBV5-1 and TRBJ1-3, with D maybe TRBD1 (5 bases). This CDR3 spans 12 amino acids. V shed 7 bases and J shed 3 bases, with 8 bases lying between them. In germline, CDR1 is SGHRS, CDR2 YFSETQ. The CDR3 protein is CASGAGGNTIYF. CDR3 bases: TGCGCCAGCGGGGCAGGTGGAAACACCATATATTTT.

This clone was counted only a few times. The chain carries TRBV5-6 and TRBJ2-1; TRBD2 matches 7 bases. The CDR3 consists of 15 residues. Germline V gives CDR1 SGHDT, CDR2 YYEEEE. The J segment lost 4 bases and the V segment lost 4 bases, leaving 8 bases of the junction unmatched. The CDR3 sequence is CASSPPAGEYNEQFF. The CDR3, as DNA: TGTGCCAGCAGCCCTCCCGCGGGGGAGTACAATGAGCAGTTCTTC.

The genes are TRBV19 and TRBJ2-7; a weak D match, TRBD1 (6 bases). CDR1 and CDR2 (germline): LNHDA, SQIVND (reference sequence). This CDR3 comprises 14 residues. The V end lost 1 base, the J end lost 1 base, and 8 bases lay between the germline ends. CDR3 in amino acids: CASSIGGQSYEQYF. The CDR3 DNA sequence: TGTGCCAGTAGTATAGGTGGACAGTCCTACGAGCAGTACTTC.

The chain is built from TRBV7-8 and TRBJ2-7, with 13 nucleotides matching TRBD2. The CDR3 is 16 amino acids. Germline CDR1 SGHVS, CDR2 FQNEAQ. Trimming at V came to 3 bases and at J to 3 bases, leaving 5 bases not matched to a gene. The CDR3 region is CASSLGTSGVLYEQYF. The CDR3 DNA reads as TGTGCCAGCAGCTTGGGGACTAGCGGGGTGCTCTACGAGCAGTACTTC. Using reference TRBV7-8 and TRBJ2-7 for the parts outside the CDR3, the full variable domain is GAGVSQSPRYKVAKRGQDVALRCDPISGHVSLFWYQQALGQGPEFLTYFQNEAQLDKSGLPSDRFFAERPEGSVSTLKIQRTQQEDSAVYLCASSLGTSGVLYEQYFGPGTRLTVT.

This clone was seen once. Here the CDR3 DNA reads TGTGCCAGCAGCTTGGACGGACTAGCGGGGGGGCGAAAGACCCAGTACTTC. It translates to CASSLDGLAGGRKTQYF. The chain combines TRBV5-4 with TRBJ2-5, with 15 nucleotides matching TRBD2. CDR1 is SGHNT and CDR2 is YYREEE in the germline V gene (reference sequence). This CDR3 is 17 amino acids long. V gave up 0 bases and J gave up 6 bases; unmatched junction bases: 6.

J is TRBJ2-1 and V is TRBV7-8; D may be TRBD1 (6 bases). V lost 4 bases to trimming and J lost 6 bases, with 19 bases between them. There are 16 residues in the CDR3. Germline lookup yields CDR1 SGHVS and CDR2 FQNEAQ. CDR3 DNA sequence: TGTGCCAGCAGCTCCCAGGGGTTAGGTGGTAGCAATGAGCAGTTCTTC. This codes for CASSSQGLGGSNEQFF.

This clone appeared once. V gene TRBV4-1 combines with J gene TRBJ1-1, with a weak D call TRBD1 (6 bases). Germline assignment: CDR1 MGHRA and CDR2 YSYEKL. The CDR3 has 14 residues. The ends were cut back, 4 bases at V and 0 bases at J, with 9 bases in the middle. In DNA, the CDR3 is TGCGCCAGCAGCCCCCGGACAGTGAACACTGAAGCTTTCTTT. Its translation is CASSPRTVNTEAFF.

The V call is TRBV6-6, the J call TRBJ1-2, with a possible D match to TRBD1 (5 bases). Germline values: CDR1 MNHNY, CDR2 SVGAGI (reference sequence). The CDR3 length is 15 residues. The germline V and J ends were trimmed by 6 bases and 7 bases, with 21 bases remaining between them. The CDR3 DNA sequence: TGTGCCAGCAGGCTCCTGGAGCAGGGCTCGGGTGGCTACACCTTC. Its protein is CASRLLEQGSGGYTF.

This clone was counted a single time. J is TRBJ2-6 and V is TRBV6-5; D is ambiguous. V lost 6 bases and J 6 bases, leaving 15 bases between the germline ends. Germline assignment: CDR1 MNHEY and CDR2 SVGAGI. The CDR3 runs 15 residues. CDR3 DNA sequence: TGTGCCAGCAGCCCCCGGACGGTGACGGCCAACGTCCTGACTTTC. Translation: CASSPRTVTANVLTF.

V gene TRBV4-3 combines with J gene TRBJ1-2; 7 bases are a match to TRBD1. This CDR3 is built from 14 residues. Trimming took 4 bases from V and 7 from J; bases not matched to a gene: 9. Germline-derived CDR1 and CDR2 are LGHNA and YSLEER. CDR3: CASSLTGESSGYTF. CDR3 coding DNA: TGCGCCAGCAGCCTAACAGGGGAGAGTAGTGGCTACACCTTC.